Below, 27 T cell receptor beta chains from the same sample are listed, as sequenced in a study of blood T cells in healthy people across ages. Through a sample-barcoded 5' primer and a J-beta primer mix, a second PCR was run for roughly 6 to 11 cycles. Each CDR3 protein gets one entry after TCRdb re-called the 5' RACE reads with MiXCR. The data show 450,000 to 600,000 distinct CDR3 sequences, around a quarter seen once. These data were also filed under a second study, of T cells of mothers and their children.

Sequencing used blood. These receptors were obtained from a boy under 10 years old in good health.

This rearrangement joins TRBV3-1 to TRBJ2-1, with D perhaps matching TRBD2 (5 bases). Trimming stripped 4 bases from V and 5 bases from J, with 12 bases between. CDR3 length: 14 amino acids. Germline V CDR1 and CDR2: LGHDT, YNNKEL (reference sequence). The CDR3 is CASSLPAGNNEQFF. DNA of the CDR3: TGTGCCAGCAGCCTCCCAGCCGGGAACAATGAGCAGTTCTTC.

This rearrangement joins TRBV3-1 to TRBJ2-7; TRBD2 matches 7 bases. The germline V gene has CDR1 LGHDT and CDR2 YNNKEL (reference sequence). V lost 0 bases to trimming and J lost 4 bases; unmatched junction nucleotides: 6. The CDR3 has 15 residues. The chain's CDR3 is CASSQDHGGGYEQYF. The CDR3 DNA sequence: TGTGCCAGCAGCCAAGATCACGGGGGAGGGTACGAGCAGTACTTC.

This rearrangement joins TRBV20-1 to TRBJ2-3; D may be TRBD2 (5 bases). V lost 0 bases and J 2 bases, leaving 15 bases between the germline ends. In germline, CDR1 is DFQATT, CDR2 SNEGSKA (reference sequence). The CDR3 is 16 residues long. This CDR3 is CSARDGEGLDTDTQYF. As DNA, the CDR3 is TGCAGTGCTAGAGACGGAGAGGGTCTTGACACAGATACGCAGTATTTT.

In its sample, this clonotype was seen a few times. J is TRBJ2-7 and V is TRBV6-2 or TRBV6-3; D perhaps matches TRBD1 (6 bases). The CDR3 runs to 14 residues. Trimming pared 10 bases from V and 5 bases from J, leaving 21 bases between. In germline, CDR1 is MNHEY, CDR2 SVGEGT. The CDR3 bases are TGTGCCACCATCAACACAGGGATCAGGAACGAGCAGTACTTC. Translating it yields CATINTGIRNEQYF.

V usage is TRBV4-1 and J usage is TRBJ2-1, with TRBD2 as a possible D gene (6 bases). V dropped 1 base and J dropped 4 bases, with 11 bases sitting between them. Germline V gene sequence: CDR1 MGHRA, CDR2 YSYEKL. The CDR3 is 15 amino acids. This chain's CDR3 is CASSQVGLAYNEQFF. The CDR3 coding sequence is TGCGCCAGCAGCCAAGTAGGGCTAGCGTACAATGAGCAGTTCTTC.

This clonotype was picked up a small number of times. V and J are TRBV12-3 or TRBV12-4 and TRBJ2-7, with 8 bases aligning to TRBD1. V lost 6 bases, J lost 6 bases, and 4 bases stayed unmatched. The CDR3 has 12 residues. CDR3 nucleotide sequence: TGTGCCAGCAGGGACAGGGCTGGCGAGCAGTACTTC. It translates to CASRDRAGEQYF.

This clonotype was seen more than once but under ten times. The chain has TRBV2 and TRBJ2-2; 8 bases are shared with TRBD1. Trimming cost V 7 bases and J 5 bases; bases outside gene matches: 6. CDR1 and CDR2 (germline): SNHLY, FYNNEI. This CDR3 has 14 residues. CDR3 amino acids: CASKDRGSTGELFF. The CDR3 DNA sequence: TGTGCCAGCAAAGACAGGGGTTCAACCGGGGAGCTGTTTTTT.

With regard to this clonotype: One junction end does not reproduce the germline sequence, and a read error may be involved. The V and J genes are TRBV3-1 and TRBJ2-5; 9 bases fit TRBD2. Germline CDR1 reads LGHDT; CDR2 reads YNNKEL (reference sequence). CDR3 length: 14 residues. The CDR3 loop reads CASSQGRAGGSSFF. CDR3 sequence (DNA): TGTGCCAGCAGCCAAGGAAGGGCGGGAGGGAGCTCGTTCTTC.

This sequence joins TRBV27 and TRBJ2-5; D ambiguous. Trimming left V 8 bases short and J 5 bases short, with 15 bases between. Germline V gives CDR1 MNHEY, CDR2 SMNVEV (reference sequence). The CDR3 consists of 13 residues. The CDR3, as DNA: TGTGCCAGCCTCTCCCAAAATAAGGAGACCCAGTACTTC. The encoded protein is CASLSQNKETQYF.

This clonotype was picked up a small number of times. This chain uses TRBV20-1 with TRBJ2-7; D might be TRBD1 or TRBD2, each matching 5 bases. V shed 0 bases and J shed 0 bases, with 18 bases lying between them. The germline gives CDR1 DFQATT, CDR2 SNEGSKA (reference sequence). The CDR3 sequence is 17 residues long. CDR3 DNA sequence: TGCAGTGCTAGAGATCCAGGGTGGAGTGGGAGCTCCTACGAGCAGTACTTC. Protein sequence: CSARDPGWSGSSYEQYF.

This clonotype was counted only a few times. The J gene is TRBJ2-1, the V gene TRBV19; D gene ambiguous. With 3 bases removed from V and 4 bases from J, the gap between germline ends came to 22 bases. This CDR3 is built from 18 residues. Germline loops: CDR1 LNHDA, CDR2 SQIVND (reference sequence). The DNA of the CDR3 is TGTGCCAGTAGTATGGACCGACCCCTTCGAAGATATTACAATGAGCAGTTCTTC. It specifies CASSMDRPLRRYYNEQFF.

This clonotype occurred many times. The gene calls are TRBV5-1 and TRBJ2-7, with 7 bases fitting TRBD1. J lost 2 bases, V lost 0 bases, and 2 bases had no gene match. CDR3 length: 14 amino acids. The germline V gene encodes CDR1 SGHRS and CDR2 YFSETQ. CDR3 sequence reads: CASSLGQGPYEQYF. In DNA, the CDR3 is TGCGCCAGCAGCTTGGGACAGGGCCCCTACGAGCAGTACTTC.

CDR3 DNA: TGTGCCAGCAGCTTGAGTGCGCGGATCTCTGGGGCCAACGTCCTGACTTTC. Its protein is CASSLSARISGANVLTF. The rearrangement links TRBV5-5 to TRBJ2-6; D gene unclear. Trimming took off 1 base at V and 0 bases at J, with 11 bases between the two ends. The V gene's germline CDR1 is SGHKS and CDR2 YYEKEE (reference sequence). This CDR3 contains 17 residues.

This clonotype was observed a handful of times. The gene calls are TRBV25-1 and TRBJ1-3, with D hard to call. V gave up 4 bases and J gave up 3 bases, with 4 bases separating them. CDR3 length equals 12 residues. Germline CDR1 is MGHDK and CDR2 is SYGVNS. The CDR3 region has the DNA TGTGCCAGCAGTGCGGGTGGAAACACCATATATTTT. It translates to CASSAGGNTIYF.

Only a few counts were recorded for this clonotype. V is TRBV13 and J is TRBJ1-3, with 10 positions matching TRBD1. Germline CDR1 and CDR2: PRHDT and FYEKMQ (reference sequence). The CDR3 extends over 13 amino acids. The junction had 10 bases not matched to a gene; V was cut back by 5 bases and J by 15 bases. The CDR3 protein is CASSPIGGTGEYF. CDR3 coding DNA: TGTGCCAGCAGCCCCATCGGGGGGACAGGGGAATATTTT.

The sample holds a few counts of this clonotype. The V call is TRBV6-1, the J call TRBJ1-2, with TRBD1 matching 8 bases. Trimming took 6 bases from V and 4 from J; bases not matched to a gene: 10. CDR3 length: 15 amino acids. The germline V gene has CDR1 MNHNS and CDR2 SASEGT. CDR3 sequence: CASSAGTGQLYGYTF. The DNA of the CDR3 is TGTGCCAGCAGCGCCGGGACAGGTCAGCTCTATGGCTACACCTTC.

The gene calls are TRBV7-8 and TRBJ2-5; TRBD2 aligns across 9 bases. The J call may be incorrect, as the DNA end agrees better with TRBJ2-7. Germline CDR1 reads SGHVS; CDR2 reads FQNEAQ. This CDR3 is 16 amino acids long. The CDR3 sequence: CASSLRGLAGPYEQYF. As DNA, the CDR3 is TGTGCCAGCAGCTTAAGGGGCCTAGCGGGGCCCTACGAGCAGTACTTC.

The CDR3 DNA reads TGTGCCAGCAGCTCCCCTCTGGCAGGGGGGACTGAAGCTTTCTTT. Residues: CASSSPLAGGTEAFF. The J gene is TRBJ1-1, the V gene TRBV7-9, with 7 bases that match TRBD1. This CDR3 is 15 amino acids long. Trimming removed 4 bases from V and 5 bases from J; junction bases left unmatched: 10. Germline CDR1 is SEHNR and CDR2 is FQNEAQ (reference sequence). The full variable domain, with the rest looked up from reference TRBV7-9 and TRBJ1-1, is DTGVSQNPRHKITKRGQNVTFRCDPISEHNRLYWYRQTLGQGPEFLTYFQNEAQLEKSRLLSDRFSAERPKGSFSTLEIQRTEQGDSAMYLCASSSPLAGGTEAFFGQGTRLTVV.

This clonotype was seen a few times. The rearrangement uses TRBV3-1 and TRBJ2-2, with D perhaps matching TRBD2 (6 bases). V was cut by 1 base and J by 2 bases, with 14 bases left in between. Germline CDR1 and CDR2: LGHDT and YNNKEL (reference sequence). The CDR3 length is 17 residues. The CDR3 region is CASSQGLGSGNTGELFF. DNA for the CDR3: TGTGCCAGCAGCCAAGGTCTGGGTAGCGGCAACACCGGGGAGCTGTTTTTT.

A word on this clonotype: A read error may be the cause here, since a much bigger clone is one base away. The CDR3 protein is CASSFRVYEQYF. CDR3 bases: TGTGCCAGCAGTTTCAGGGTGTACGAGCAGTACTTC. This chain uses TRBV12-3 or TRBV12-4 with TRBJ2-7; tentative D call: TRBD1 (5 bases). The CDR3 runs to 12 residues. Between the trimmed V and J ends, which lost 3 bases and 4 bases, there was a span of 7 bases.

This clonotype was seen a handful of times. The CDR3: CASSPGLAGTYQETQYF. CDR3 sequence (DNA): TGTGCCAGCTCACCGGGACTAGCGGGGACGTACCAAGAGACCCAGTACTTC. The chain combines TRBV18 with TRBJ2-5; TRBD2 aligns across 13 bases. The CDR3 extends over 17 amino acids. Germline CDR1 KGHSH, CDR2 LQKENI. V lost 3 bases and J lost 0; bases outside the gene matches: 4.

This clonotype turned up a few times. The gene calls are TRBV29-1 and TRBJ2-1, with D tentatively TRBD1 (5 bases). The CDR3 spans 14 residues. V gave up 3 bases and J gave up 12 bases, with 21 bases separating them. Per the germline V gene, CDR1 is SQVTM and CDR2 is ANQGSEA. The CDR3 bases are TGCAGCGTTGAGGAGACAGTGAACCCCCTGGGGCAGTTCTTC. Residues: CSVEETVNPLGQFF.

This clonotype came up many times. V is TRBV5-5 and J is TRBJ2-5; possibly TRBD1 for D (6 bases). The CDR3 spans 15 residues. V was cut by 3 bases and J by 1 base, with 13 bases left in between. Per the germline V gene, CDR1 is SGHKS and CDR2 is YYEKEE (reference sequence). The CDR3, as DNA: TGTGCCAGCAGCTCCCCCAACAGGGTCCAAGAGACCCAGTACTTC. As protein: CASSSPNRVQETQYF.

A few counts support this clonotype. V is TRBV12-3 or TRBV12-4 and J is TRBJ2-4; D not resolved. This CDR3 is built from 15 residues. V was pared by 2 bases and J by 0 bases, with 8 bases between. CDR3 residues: CASSLSAVAKNIQYF. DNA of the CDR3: TGTGCCAGCAGTTTATCGGCAGTAGCCAAAAACATTCAGTACTTC.

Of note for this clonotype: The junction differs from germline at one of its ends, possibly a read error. In nucleotides, the CDR3 is TGTGCCAACAGCCCGCTGGACAATGAGCAGTTCTTC. Amino acids: CANSPLDNEQFF. V usage is TRBV5-5 and J usage is TRBJ2-5; the D is unclear. The end of the DNA aligns better with TRBJ2-1, so the J call may be wrong. The CDR3 loop spans 12 amino acids. Per the germline V gene, CDR1 is SGHKS and CDR2 is YYEKEE (reference sequence).

CDR3 DNA: TGTGCCAGCAGCCAAAGGACAGGGGGCAAGGAGACCCAGTACTTC. Amino acids: CASSQRTGGKETQYF. The chain joins TRBV3-1 to TRBJ2-7; TRBD1 matches at 11 bases. The J call may not be correct, given that the DNA end is closer to TRBJ2-5. The CDR3 extends over 15 amino acids. The germline CDR1 and CDR2 sequences are LGHDT and YNNKEL (reference sequence).

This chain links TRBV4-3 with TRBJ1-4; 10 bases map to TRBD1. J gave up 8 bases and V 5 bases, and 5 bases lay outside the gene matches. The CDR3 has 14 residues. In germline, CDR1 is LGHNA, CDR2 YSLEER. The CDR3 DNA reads TGCGCCAGCAGCTGGGGACAGGGGAAGGAAAAACTGTTTTTT. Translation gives CASSWGQGKEKLFF.